Sequencing of this TCR beta chain was carried out in a study of siplizumab effects on memory and regulatory T cells. Study outcomes and limitations: Reactions containing siplizumab showed mappable alloreactive CD4+ clones averaging about 70% Treg-derived, versus about 27% in controls.

V dropped 3 bases and J dropped 6; count of bases not matched to a gene: 4. This CDR3 spans 15 amino acids. Germline CDR1 is SGHNT and CDR2 is YYREEE (reference sequence). Clones were sequenced by immunoSEQ multiplex PCR, and TCRdb holds only the in-frame ones, with some missing. This table holds over 10,000 clones, 30% to 40% found once. Over a period of five to seven days at 37 degrees C, the mixed lymphocyte reaction cells were cocultured. This clone ranks as medium-sized. No antigen is known for it. The specimen sequenced was CFSE-low (dividing) CD8+ T cells sorted from an allogeneic mixed lymphocyte reaction. The chain has TRBV5-4 and TRBJ2-1; 12 bases agree with TRBD2. This receptor was obtained from a human donor in good health; the cells came from an allogeneic mixed lymphocyte reaction. CDR3 bases: TGTGCCAGCAGCTCGGGACTAGCGGGTCTCAATGAGCAGTTCTTC. This gives the protein CASSSGLAGLNEQFF.